This is a list of T cell receptor beta chains from one sample in a study of shared clonotypes between healthy human individuals. Using immunoSEQ multiplex PCR, the repertoire was profiled, and TCRdb retains in-frame clones only, with some absent. The sample yields roughly 2.6 million clones, around nine tenths seen once. The sequenced sample was naive CD4+ T cells sorted from blood. These receptors were obtained from a man younger than 35 in good health. The CDR3 runs from the conserved cysteine through the conserved F or W. Each record gives: D gene, V gene, clone size, J gene, CDR3 protein, CDR3 DNA. A D gene is named only where the DNA matches it firmly. Clone size appears in some rows only: once, few, many, or a class for an expanded clone.

d_gene: NA
v_gene: TRBV5-1
abundance: NA
j_gene: TRBJ1-4
CDR3aa: CASSLEGIREKLFF
CDR3nt: TGCGCCAGCAGCTTGGAAGGTATCAGGGAAAAACTGTTTTTT

d_gene: NA
v_gene: TRBV5-1
abundance: NA
j_gene: TRBJ2-7
CDR3aa: CASSPTGKSGATYEQYF
CDR3nt: TGCGCCAGCAGCCCCACAGGGAAGAGCGGGGCTACCTACGAGCAGTACTTC

d_gene: NA
v_gene: TRBV5-6
abundance: NA
j_gene: TRBJ2-5
CDR3aa: CASSSISFQETQYF
CDR3nt: TGTGCCAGCAGCTCAATTAGCTTCCAAGAGACCCAGTACTTC

d_gene: NA
v_gene: TRBV15
abundance: NA
j_gene: TRBJ1-3
CDR3aa: CATSRDPGRSSGNTIYF
CDR3nt: TGTGCCACCAGCAGAGATCCGGGACGGAGCTCTGGAAACACCATATATTTT

d_gene: TRBD1
v_gene: TRBV27
abundance: once
j_gene: TRBJ2-2
CDR3aa: CASSLLTGRNTGELFF
CDR3nt: TGTGCCAGCAGTTTGCTGACAGGGAGGAACACCGGGGAGCTGTTTTTT

d_gene: NA
v_gene: TRBV5-1
abundance: NA
j_gene: TRBJ2-2
CDR3aa: CASSLAARQDTGELFF
CDR3nt: TGCGCCAGCAGCTTGGCCGCGAGGCAAGACACCGGGGAGCTGTTTTTT

d_gene: TRBD1
v_gene: TRBV5-1
abundance: NA
j_gene: TRBJ2-4
CDR3aa: CASSSSTGGAAKNIQYF
CDR3nt: TGCGCCAGCAGCTCCTCGACAGGGGGCGCAGCCAAAAACATTCAGTACTTC

d_gene: TRBD1
v_gene: TRBV29-1
abundance: NA
j_gene: TRBJ1-4
CDR3aa: CSVEDRGLEKLFF
CDR3nt: TGCAGCGTCGAGGACAGGGGGCTCGAAAAACTGTTTTTT

d_gene: TRBD2
v_gene: TRBV2
abundance: once
j_gene: TRBJ2-4
CDR3aa: CASSKRLAGVAKNIQYF
CDR3nt: TGTGCCAGCAGTAAAAGACTAGCGGGAGTAGCCAAAAACATTCAGTACTTC

d_gene: NA
v_gene: TRBV5-4
abundance: NA
j_gene: TRBJ1-6
CDR3aa: CASSLVGESSPLHF
CDR3nt: TGTGCCAGCAGCTTGGTCGGGGAGTCGTCACCCCTCCACTTT

d_gene: NA
v_gene: TRBV19
abundance: NA
j_gene: TRBJ2-3
CDR3aa: CASSRGPAGGSFNTQYF
CDR3nt: TGTGCCAGTAGTAGGGGCCCCGCAGGAGGGAGCTTCAATACGCAGTATTTT

d_gene: TRBD2
v_gene: TRBV7-7
abundance: NA
j_gene: TRBJ2-5
CDR3aa: CASSFWTSGGVQETQYF
CDR3nt: TGTGCTAGCAGCTTTTGGACTAGCGGGGGGGTGCAAGAGACCCAGTACTTC

d_gene: NA
v_gene: TRBV2
abundance: NA
j_gene: TRBJ1-5
CDR3aa: CASSESQGKQPQHF
CDR3nt: TGTGCCAGCAGTGAATCACAGGGCAAACAGCCCCAGCATTTT

d_gene: NA
v_gene: TRBV9
abundance: NA
j_gene: TRBJ2-3
CDR3aa: CASSVSRERSDTQYF
CDR3nt: TGTGCCAGCAGCGTAAGCAGGGAAAGGTCAGATACGCAGTATTTT

d_gene: NA
v_gene: TRBV7-7
abundance: few
j_gene: TRBJ1-5
CDR3aa: CASSLDGAGRNQPQHF
CDR3nt: TGTGCTAGCAGCTTAGATGGGGCGGGTCGCAATCAGCCCCAGCATTTT

d_gene: NA
v_gene: TRBV2
abundance: NA
j_gene: TRBJ2-7
CDR3aa: CASKQSQSSYEQYF
CDR3nt: TGTGCCAGCAAACAGAGCCAGAGCTCCTACGAGCAGTACTTC

d_gene: TRBD2
v_gene: TRBV18
abundance: NA
j_gene: TRBJ2-5
CDR3aa: CASSPGSGRYEETQYF
CDR3nt: TGTGCCAGCTCACCAGGTAGCGGGAGGTACGAAGAGACCCAGTACTTC

d_gene: NA
v_gene: TRBV14
abundance: NA
j_gene: TRBJ2-7
CDR3aa: CASSQVMAYEQYF
CDR3nt: TGTGCCAGCAGCCAAGTGATGGCCTACGAGCAGTACTTC

d_gene: NA
v_gene: TRBV18
abundance: NA
j_gene: TRBJ1-3
CDR3aa: CASSPLDQGEGNTIYF
CDR3nt: TGTGCCAGCTCACCCCTCGATCAGGGCGAGGGAAACACCATATATTTT

d_gene: TRBD1
v_gene: TRBV5-1
abundance: NA
j_gene: TRBJ1-3
CDR3aa: CASSAVTGGAGNTIYF
CDR3nt: TGCGCCAGCAGCGCCGTGACAGGGGGCGCGGGAAACACCATATATTTT

d_gene: TRBD1
v_gene: TRBV19
abundance: NA
j_gene: TRBJ2-5
CDR3aa: CASSSGQVETQYF
CDR3nt: TGTGCCAGTAGCTCGGGACAGGTAGAGACCCAGTACTTC

d_gene: NA
v_gene: TRBV6-1
abundance: once
j_gene: TRBJ2-3
CDR3aa: CASSDPPGQGGAGADTQYF
CDR3nt: TGTGCCAGCAGTGACCCCCCGGGTCAGGGGGGGGCCGGGGCAGATACGCAGTATTTT

d_gene: TRBD1
v_gene: TRBV28
abundance: NA
j_gene: TRBJ2-7
CDR3aa: CASSLIGYGAGGLEQYF
CDR3nt: TGTGCCAGCAGTTTAATTGGCTATGGGGCAGGGGGCCTCGAGCAGTACTTC

d_gene: NA
v_gene: TRBV30
abundance: few
j_gene: TRBJ1-4
CDR3aa: CAWSKGVGEKLFF
CDR3nt: TGTGCCTGGAGCAAAGGGGTGGGTGAAAAACTGTTTTTT

d_gene: NA
v_gene: TRBV5-1
abundance: NA
j_gene: TRBJ2-2
CDR3aa: CASARDSGYTGELFF
CDR3nt: TGCGCCAGCGCTCGAGACAGCGGGTACACCGGGGAGCTGTTTTTT

d_gene: TRBD2
v_gene: TRBV19
abundance: NA
j_gene: TRBJ2-5
CDR3aa: CASSDLAGETQYF
CDR3nt: TGTGCCAGTAGTGATCTAGCGGGAGAGACCCAGTACTTC

d_gene: TRBD1
v_gene: TRBV6-5
abundance: NA
j_gene: TRBJ1-2
CDR3aa: CASSSLNRGDYGYTF
CDR3nt: TGTGCCAGCAGTAGCCTCAACAGGGGGGACTATGGCTACACCTTC

d_gene: NA
v_gene: TRBV30
abundance: NA
j_gene: TRBJ1-2
CDR3aa: CAWSLRGAASYGYTF
CDR3nt: TGTGCCTGGAGTTTAAGAGGGGCCGCGAGCTATGGCTACACCTTC

d_gene: TRBD2
v_gene: TRBV9
abundance: NA
j_gene: TRBJ2-3
CDR3aa: CASSSSSGGAKDTQYF
CDR3nt: TGTGCCAGCAGCTCCTCTAGCGGGGGGGCCAAGGATACGCAGTATTTT